These T cell receptor beta chains were read from a single sample in a study of blood T cell repertoires in COVID-19. Libraries were prepared by immunoSEQ multiplex PCR; TCRdb keeps only in-frame clonotypes and omits some of them. This repertoire shows about 90,000 clones, approximately 80% found once; its top ten account for 31%. Sequenced sample: peripheral blood. The receptors shown here come from a woman of 80 years or more with active or convalescent COVID-19. CDR3s include the opening cysteine and the closing phenylalanine or tryptophan. A D gene is named only where the DNA matches it firmly. Some rows have no size entry. The others give once, few or many, or a class for an expanded clone.

d_call j_call cdr3_length clone_size v_call cdr3_aa cdr3_nt
TRBD1 TRBJ1-6 20 . TRBV6-6 CASSHIQPGQYYSRNSPLHF TGTGCCAGCAGTCACATACAGCCGGGACAGTACTATAGTAGGAATTCACCCCTCCACTTT
. TRBJ1-3 14 . TRBV27 CASSPLISGNTIYF TGTGCCAGCAGTCCACTTATCTCTGGAAACACCATATATTTT
TRBD1 TRBJ1-5 14 . TRBV6-2/TRBV6-3 CASSYRGPWQPQHF TGTGCCAGCAGTTACAGGGGGCCCTGGCAGCCCCAGCATTTT
. TRBJ2-2 15 . TRBV19 CASSISNEWTGELFF TGTGCCAGTAGTATTTCGAACGAGTGGACCGGGGAGCTGTTTTTT
TRBD1 TRBJ2-2 14 . TRBV6-1 CASSENGQAVELFF TGTGCCAGCAGTGAAAATGGACAGGCGGTCGAGCTGTTTTTT
. TRBJ1-3 14 . TRBV7-2 CASSPGLRRDTIYF TGTGCCAGCAGCCCGGGCCTCCGGAGGGACACCATATATTTT
TRBD1 TRBJ1-5 13 . TRBV28 CASQDRGDQPQHF TGTGCCAGCCAGGACAGGGGGGATCAGCCCCAGCATTTT
. TRBJ2-3 16 . TRBV5-6 CASTSLDRSSTDTQYF TGTGCCAGCACTTCATTGGACAGATCTAGCACAGATACGCAGTATTTT
. TRBJ2-7 16 . TRBV4-1 CASSQEGVGRGYEQYF TGCGCCAGCAGCCAAGAGGGGGTTGGCAGGGGCTACGAGCAGTACTTC
TRBD1 TRBJ2-2 15 . TRBV19 CASASGTGYTGELFF TGTGCCAGTGCCTCCGGGACAGGGTACACCGGGGAGCTGTTTTTT
. TRBJ1-1 13 . TRBV6-5 CASSPPGSPEAFF TGTGCCAGCAGTCCACCAGGGTCCCCTGAAGCTTTCTTT
. TRBJ1-6 14 . TRBV19 CASSGRSSGSPLHF TGTGCCAGTAGTGGGAGGTCATCGGGTTCACCCCTCCACTTT
. TRBJ2-1 14 . TRBV24-1 CATSERGSYNEQFF TGTGCCACCAGTGAACGGGGATCCTACAATGAGCAGTTCTTC
. TRBJ1-3 15 . TRBV5-1 CASSFSGGDGNTIYF TGCGCCAGCAGCTTCTCTGGAGGGGACGGAAACACCATATATTTT
TRBD1 TRBJ2-3 15 . TRBV19 CASSPGDRSTDTQYF TGTGCCAGTAGCCCGGGGGACAGGAGCACAGATACGCAGTATTTT
. TRBJ1-1 13 . TRBV27 CASSFPAGRGAFF TGTGCCAGCAGTTTCCCTGCGGGGAGGGGAGCTTTCTTT
. TRBJ1-6 12 . TRBV2 CASSADNSPLHF TGTGCCAGCAGTGCAGATAATTCACCCCTCCACTTT
TRBD1 TRBJ2-5 16 . TRBV7-2 CASSVAGTGFGETQYF TGTGCCAGCAGCGTAGCCGGGACAGGGTTCGGAGAGACCCAGTACTTC
TRBD1 TRBJ1-1 14 . TRBV7-2 CASGGQGRVTEAFF TGTGCCAGCGGTGGACAGGGGAGGGTTACTGAAGCTTTCTTT
TRBD2 TRBJ2-3 18 once TRBV7-2 CASRRASGSPGGTDTQYF TGTGCCAGCAGAAGGGCTAGCGGATCACCGGGGGGAACAGATACGCAGTATTTT
TRBD1 TRBJ2-3 15 once TRBV11-2 CASSSTGGGTDTQYF TGTGCCAGCAGCTCCACAGGGGGAGGCACAGATACGCAGTATTTT
TRBD2 TRBJ2-7 15 . TRBV5-5 CASSASGTSFYEQYF TGTGCCAGCAGCGCATCCGGGACTAGCTTCTACGAGCAGTACTTC
TRBD1 TRBJ1-2 13 few TRBV5-3 CARSYDRASGYTF TGTGCCAGAAGCTACGACAGGGCTAGTGGCTACACCTTC
. TRBJ2-2 14 . TRBV7-9 CASSLVIHGGELFF TGTGCCAGCAGCTTAGTGATACATGGCGGGGAGCTGTTTTTT
TRBD1 TRBJ1-2 17 once TRBV5-4 CASSLPGQGIYGYGYTF TGTGCCAGCAGCTTACCGGGACAGGGCATTTATGGCTATGGCTACACCTTC
. TRBJ1-5 14 . TRBV6-1 CASSESPGKQPQHF TGTGCCAGCAGTGAATCTCCAGGGAAACAGCCCCAGCATTTT
. TRBJ1-1 11 . TRBV12-3/TRBV12-4 CASSLQEGAFF TGTGCCAGCAGTTTGCAGGAAGGAGCTTTCTTT
TRBD1 TRBJ2-7 16 . TRBV11-3 CASSPGDRGFPYEQYF TGTGCCAGCAGCCCCGGGGACAGGGGGTTCCCCTACGAGCAGTACTTC
TRBD1 TRBJ2-1 15 . TRBV19 CASRNGGQGYNEQFF TGTGCCAGTAGAAATGGGGGACAGGGTTACAATGAGCAGTTCTTC
. TRBJ2-1 13 . TRBV9 CASSRPSSGEQFF TGTGCCAGCAGCCGACCTTCGAGCGGGGAGCAGTTCTTC
TRBD1 TRBJ2-6 15 . TRBV19 CATGTGGSGANVLTF TGTGCCACCGGGACAGGGGGCTCTGGGGCCAACGTCCTGACTTTC
. TRBJ1-2 15 once TRBV11-3 CASSFGSSTNYGYTF TGTGCCAGCAGCTTTGGGAGTTCTACTAACTATGGCTACACCTTC
. TRBJ2-1 14 . TRBV7-9 CASSVPTGYNEQFF TGTGCCAGCAGCGTCCCGACTGGTTACAATGAGCAGTTCTTC
TRBD2 TRBJ2-4 21 . TRBV19 CASSIYLAGTSGRDAKNIQYF TGTGCCAGTAGTATCTACCTCGCCGGGACTAGCGGGAGGGACGCCAAAAACATTCAGTACTTC
. TRBJ2-7 18 . TRBV4-1 CAGSQRGGPGQEYYEQYF TGCGCCGGCAGCCAGAGGGGGGGGCCCGGGCAGGAATACTACGAGCAGTACTTC